The T cell receptor beta chain under discussion was sequenced for a study of T cells after yellow fever vaccination. Study-wide results and caveats: There was a possibility that FACS-sorted repertoires contained abundant clonotypes contaminating from the bulk population.

The 5'RACE template-switching step produced TCR cDNA and added a universal primer site and UMIs. TCRdb fed the 5' RACE reads into MiXCR, producing one record per CDR3 protein. The sample yields about 400,000 distinct CDR3 sequences, over 5% seen once. This clonotype has a count of ten or more. Its specificity is not known. J gave up 4 bases and V 1 base, and 11 bases lay outside the gene matches. This CDR3 is 17 amino acids long. The germline V gene encodes CDR1 DFQATT and CDR2 SNEGSKA (reference sequence). This chain links TRBV20-1 with TRBJ2-2, with 8 nucleotides matching TRBD2. The origin of this receptor is a man aged 25 to 40 who received the YFV17D yellow fever vaccine. This sample comprised PBMCs, obtained 5 days after the yellow fever booster vaccination. CDR3 sequence: CSARAPGGPSSTGELFF. The CDR3 nucleotides are TGCAGTGCTAGAGCCCCGGGAGGGCCTTCTTCCACCGGGGAGCTGTTTTTT.